This TCR beta chain was captured by sequencing in a study of beta chain features in type 1 diabetes (dated by TCRdb to the late 2010s). Concerning the study at large: Mean age, gender distribution, total cell number and subset yield were not different between patients and healthy donors. A total of roughly 99,000,000 sorted cells were examined across all samples, and the number of cells per subset was strongly correlated with RNA yield. In the study, TCRB repertoires of sorted circulating CD4+ T cell subsets from recently diagnosed type 1 diabetes patients were compared with those of matched healthy donors. Regulatory and stem cell-like memory subsets were obtained from only 8 patients and roughly 8 healthy donors, while naive and central memory subsets were obtained from all 30 or so donors.

Study-wide findings and limitations: Sequencing cDNA rather than genomic DNA could over-represent highly expressing activated cells, although activation and CD3 levels did not differ between groups. At VDJ recombination sites, patients with type 1 diabetes made fewer insertions and deleted more nucleotides, a pattern implying thymic rearrangement abnormalities. Shorter templates might have been favored by PCR, but patient and control samples were amplified and corrected together, so both groups would have been affected equally by any skew. Because small numbers of individuals were included in the HLA sub-analyses, any influence of HLA type on TCRB rearrangement was left unresolved. The naive, central memory and regulatory TCRB repertoires appeared to resemble one another more closely among patients than among healthy donors. Type 1 diabetes patients showed a moderate but significant shortening of TCRB CDR3 length in all four CD4+ subsets.

From each donor, a single peripheral blood sample of about 116 mL on average was drawn into heparinised tubes. A BD FACSAria II was used to sort naive, central memory, regulatory and stem cell-like memory CD4+ T cells with a panel that included CD45RO, CCR7, CD25, CD127, CD95 and CD27. All sorted populations exceeded 95% purity. Right away, PBMCs were isolated by Lymphoprep density gradient centrifugation and were stained directly, with no culture step. So that batch effects would be minimized, each experiment stained and sorted samples in pairs, pairing one healthy donor with one patient. Measured from the cysteine to the phenylalanine, the CDR3 is 14 residues long. CDR1 GTSNPN and CDR2 SVGIG are derived from the germline V gene (reference sequence). All of the isolated RNA was reverse transcribed with the High Capacity cDNA Reverse Transcription Kit, so expressed TCRB transcripts were sequenced. Deep immunoSEQ sequencing was performed on naive, central memory and regulatory T cell samples, with an average of roughly 3.6 million total reads per sample. Sorted cells were lysed in RLT buffer and RNA was extracted with DNase-treated RNeasy Micro or Mini kits, depending on cell number. Each cell subset was processed separately to prevent cross-contamination, with patient and healthy donor samples processed together. The immunoSEQ multiplex PCR was used to amplify TCRB sequences from cDNA, yielding 87-bp fragments that span the CDR3 region. Amplicons were sequenced on the Illumina HiSeq platform. The authors' pipeline ran thus. PCR bias was corrected computationally using synthetic template baselines, and reads within Hamming distance 2 were collapsed, with unmergeable singletons discarded. Reads were aligned against IMGT to assign V, D and J genes, CDR3 length and insertions or deletions at six rearrangement sites. Within each subset, clonotype counts were normalized to sorted cell number, after which true diversity and Gini coefficients were computed with the tcR R package. Repertoire sharing was quantified using the overlap coefficient calculated on TCRB nucleotide sequences. As a proxy for the pre-selection repertoire, out-of-frame TCRB sequences from naive cells were analyzed. In TCRdb, the immuneACCESS table is reduced to in-frame sequences with V and J assigned. These tables do not hold every clone; where another copy was compared, an unresolved V gene accounts for under half, and the others remain unexplained. D and trimming were read from the DNA, whereas the V and J calls and clone size are those reported in that table. Counted in this sample were 300,000 to 450,000 clones; over 9.5% of them appeared once. Jointly, the top ten make up roughly 0.015% of the sample.

Comment on this clone: Its recognized antigen is unknown. The DNA is omitted, as the CDR3 cannot be located on it reliably, and the CDR3 follows TCRdb's listing.

This receptor was identified in a man between 18 and 35 years old in good health. The specimen sequenced was naive CD4+ T cells from blood. Sample cell subset or site, as interpreted from the label and publication: true naive CD4+ T cells. The chain links TRBV30 with TRBJ1-2; the D call in the table, TRBD1, was not verified against the DNA. The CDR3 corresponds to CAWSIRARDYGYTF.